The clone carrying this T cell receptor beta chain was seen repeatedly, ten times or more. Antigen unknown. The entry originates in a study of T cells in Graves' hyperthyroidism and ophthalmopathy. Regarding the study as a whole: Using 13 V-J features, a model discriminated ophthalmopathy from stable hyperthyroidism.

Uncontrolled infection, other autoimmune disease, pregnancy or lactation barred patients from enrollment. TCR beta CDR3 sequences were amplified from RNA transcripts. When the TCR CDR3 underwent first-round RT-PCR, the HTBI primer set was used. TCRdb analysed the multiplex PCR reads with MiXCR anew, one entry per CDR3 protein. This sample has some 570,000 distinct CDR3 sequences, with roughly 15% found just once. The CDR3 covers 14 residues. Germline V CDR1 and CDR2: MDHEN, SYDVKM. Trimming took 5 bases from V and 4 from J, leaving 12 bases between them. The sequence came from a woman between 18 and 29 years old with Graves' ophthalmopathy. The specimen sequenced was blood. The V and J genes are TRBV28 and TRBJ2-1; perhaps D is TRBD1 or TRBD2 (5 bases each). The CDR3 loop is CASSTPGPYNEQFF. CDR3 sequence (DNA): TGTGCCAGCAGTACCCCGGGACCTTACAATGAGCAGTTCTTC.